This record looks at one T cell receptor (beta chain) sequence and its context. V gave up 6 bases and J gave up 0 bases, with 11 bases separating them. The germline gives CDR1 SGHTA, CDR2 FQGNSA. The CDR3 is made up of 14 amino acids. This entry belongs to a study of radiation and T cells in renal cell carcinoma. At the level of the study: Nephrectomy followed 15 Gy stereotactic body radiation by 4 weeks.

Assay: immunoSEQ multiplex PCR; the TCRdb copy retains only in-frame clones and omits some. The sample consists of 130,000 or so clones, 70% to 90% of them appearing once. Time point in this sample: baseline pretreatment blood. The treatment denotes: 15 Gy SBRT to primary tumor, nephrectomy 4 weeks later. Radiation-treated patients gave blood at baseline, week 2 and week 4. The patient's renal cell carcinoma had clear cell pathology. The TCR sequence derives from a woman aged 50 to 60 with renal cell carcinoma. This specimen was blood, taken from a patient whose treatment included radiotherapy and nephrectomy. The chain joins TRBV7-2 to TRBJ1-1; D ambiguous. The CDR3 sequence is CASSSRTLNTEAFF. CDR3 DNA sequence: TGTGCCAGCAGTTCCCGGACTCTGAACACTGAAGCTTTCTTT.